This section outlines one T cell receptor (beta chain) sequence together with its context. Its antigen is not yet known. No much larger clonotype is one base removed from it; base qualities were not supplied. These data originate in a study of T cell responses to AZD1222 COVID-19 vaccine (dated by TCRdb to the early 2020s). Broadly, across the study: A total of 230 to 250 trial participants underwent TCR sequencing, of whom about 210 received two doses of AZD1222 and about 26 received two doses of the MenACWY control vaccine. Trial participants were enrolled by age into 18-55, 56-69 and 70-plus year subgroups, with about 150, 28 and 57 TCR-sequenced participants respectively.

This specimen's time point label, interpreted: baseline before first vaccination. Reading the label with the study, this specimen's treatment or condition is: meningococcal conjugate vaccine given as trial control. Vaccinee samples were obtained from the UK trials COV001 and COV002, which included a single-blind randomized controlled phase 2/3 trial of AZD1222 (ChAdOx1 nCoV-19) in healthy adults. For TCRbeta chain sequencing, PBMC samples from trial participants were taken at day 0 and at day 28 after the second dose. On the study overall, not on this receptor specifically: Nearly half of unique spike-specific TCRs reportedly recognized epitopes outside regions mutated in the B.1.351 and B.1.1.7 variants. Most participants were white British and females outnumbered males, and the authors suggested that clonal diversity may have been underestimated. Conclusions about previously exposed vaccinees were limited because only a handful of AZD1222 recipients were SARS-CoV-2 seropositive at baseline. In the small 56-69-year group, the increase in depth fell short of significance, most likely because of low power. No day 14 peak-response samples were available, so repertoires were characterized only after the peak T cell response. The whole spike protein was spanned by vaccine-associated CD4 TCRs, and dominant responses were seen in regions 160-218 and 743-854. A significant rise in spike-specific TCR breadth and depth was observed after two AZD1222 doses relative to day 0 and relative to MenACWY recipients.

From the cysteine up to the phenylalanine, the CDR3 has a length of 14 residues. Only the CDR3 part of the read is kept: 42 bases, read in frame from the first base. Trimming costs V 1 base and J 2 bases, and their ends lie 8 bases apart. The germline V gene (reference sequence) gives CDR1 as SEHNR and CDR2 as FQNEAQ. The CDR3 regions of human TCRbeta chains were analyzed by immunosequencing. Under the source paper's analysis protocol: TCRs in the repertoires were compared against a reference library of SARS-CoV-2-specific TCRs that had been generated with the MIRA antigen-specificity platform. Breadth was defined as the fraction of unique TCRs that were SARS-CoV-2-associated. Depth was defined as the fraction of total T cells that were SARS-CoV-2-associated. Each spike-specific TCR was assigned to its reactive spike region and to a CD4 or CD8 class using the MIRA data. Log10-transformed breadth and depth values were compared by one-way ANOVA with Sidak's multiple comparisons tests. In TCRdb, the immuneACCESS table is reduced to in-frame sequences with V and J assigned. These tables do not hold every clone; where another copy was compared, an unresolved V gene accounts for under half, and the others remain unexplained. The DNA was the basis for D and trimming; V, J and clone size are from that table. The sample table shows approximately 140,000 clones, and approximately 78% are seen once. The ten largest clones capture around 4.1% of the sample.

The chain is made from TRBV7-9 and TRBJ1-1, with no reliable assignment of the D segment. This TCR was sampled from an adult in good health. Sequences were derived from peripheral blood, sampled on day 0 of MenACWY control vaccination. In nucleotides, the sequence is TGTGCCAGCAGCTTAGGGCAGGACAACACTGAAGCTTTCTTT. Its product reads: CASSLGQDNTEAFF.